Listed here is a single T cell receptor beta chain. Method: immunoSEQ multiplex PCR; TCRdb's copy keeps in-frame clones and lacks some. The table lists fewer than 55,000 clones, less than 95% of them singletons. Combined were second doses at about 4 or about 12 weeks. V shed 5 bases and J shed 1 base, with 8 bases lying between them. CDR1 and CDR2 from the germline V gene are LNHDA and SQIVND (reference sequence). This CDR3 comprises 13 residues. This entry comes from a study of T cell responses to AZD1222 COVID-19 vaccine. This TCR derives from an adult who received the AZD1222 COVID-19 vaccine. The V gene is TRBV19, the J gene TRBJ1-1; no firm D call. The sample in question was peripheral blood, obtained 28 days after the second AZD1222 dose. CDR3 sequence reads: CASSLGGNTEAFF. The CDR3 region has the DNA TGTGCCAGTAGTTTGGGCGGGAACACTGAAGCTTTCTTT. Looking up the rest from reference TRBV19 and TRBJ1-1 gives the full variable domain: DGGITQSPKYLFRKEGQNVTLSCEQNLNHDAMYWYRQDPGQGLRLIYYSQIVNDFQKGDIAEGYSVSREKKESFPLTVTSAQKNPTAFYLCASSLGGNTEAFFGQGTRLTVV.